This TCR beta chain was found in a study of blood T cell repertoires in COVID-19. Looking at the study overall: T cells, B-cell-depleted T cells, or PBMCs provided the cDNA or gDNA that served as material.

The length of the CDR3 is 16 residues. The V gene's germline CDR1 is LNHDA and CDR2 SQIVND (reference sequence). The V segment lost 4 bases and the J segment 4 bases; nucleotides outside the gene matches: 9. In the authors' workflow: From reference gene primer amplification, estimates of nucleated cell counts were derived. Data came from immunoSEQ multiplex PCR; TCRdb stores just in-frame clones and leaves some out. V, J and clone size are those of that table, while D and trimming were read from the DNA. This table has about 250,000 clones, about 80% appearing once. V and J are TRBV19 and TRBJ1-2; 10 bases agree with TRBD1. This receptor was identified in a man older than 75 with acute or convalescent COVID-19. Source material: peripheral blood. The CDR3 region is CASSTRTGGNGYGYTF. The CDR3 nucleotides read TGTGCCAGTAGTACCCGGACAGGGGGAAACGGCTATGGCTACACCTTC.